A single sample gave rise to the 17 T cell receptor beta chains below, sequenced in a study of tissue T cells after allogeneic stem cell transplantation. The method was immunoSEQ multiplex PCR; TCRdb's version includes in-frame clones alone and lacks a portion of them. The table includes about 1,400 clones, approximately 48% detected once. Time point noted: mouse harvest day 14 after allogeneic transplant. The graft held 10^6 splenic CD5+ T cells and 10^7 T-cell-depleted bone marrow cells. The specimen was spleen. These receptor sequences come from a female BALB/c mouse given C57BL/6 T cells with graft-versus-host disease after an allogeneic hematopoietic cell transplant.

This clone was observed a few times. Genes here carry mouse names. The read falls 1 residue short of the CDR3 end, and the missing part is taken from the germline J gene. The J gene is TRBJ2-7, the V gene TRBV24; 7 bases map to TRBD1. Germline assignment: CDR1 KGHTA and CDR2 FRNEEI. CDR3 length: 12 amino acids. J gave up 4 bases and V 6 bases, and 3 bases lay outside the gene matches. The DNA read from the CDR3 is TGTGCCAGCAGCGGGACAGATTATGAACAGTAC. Residues: CASSGTDYEQY. The CDR3 reads in full as CASSGTDYEQYF.

With respect to this clone: Gene labels here are mouse ones. The read stops 1 residue short of the end of the CDR3; the missing end is completed from the germline J gene. The rearrangement joins TRBV19 to TRBJ2-7; TRBD1 aligns across 10 bases. Germline V lookup: CDR1 FNHDT, CDR2 SITEND (reference sequence). CDR3 size: 14 residues. After removal of 1 base from V and 4 bases from J, the junction contained 2 bases not matched to a gene. The sequenced part of the CDR3 DNA is TGTGCCAGCAGTATATCGGGACAGGGGTATGAACAGTAC. It is translated as CASSISGQGYEQY. The full CDR3 sequence reads CASSISGQGYEQYF. The full variable domain, completed using reference TRBV19 and TRBJ2-7, is GGIITQTPKFLIGQEGQKLTLKCQQNFNHDTMYWYRQDSGKGLRLIYYSITENDLQKGDLSEGYDASREKKSSFSLTVTSAQKNEMAVFLCASSISGQGYEQYFGPGTRLTVL.

About this clone itself: Gene names are mouse gene names. The read stops 1 residue short of the end of the CDR3; the missing end is completed from the germline J gene. The gene calls are TRBV3 and TRBJ2-3, with 8 bases matching TRBD1. Germline V gene sequence: CDR1 SNHLY, CDR2 FYNGKV (reference sequence). Losses at the gene ends were 5 bases for V and 1 base for J; bases not matched to a gene: 2. The CDR3 runs to 14 residues. The CDR3 DNA, read in part, is TGTGCCAGCAGCCCGGACAGGGGTGCAGAAACGCTGTAT. Protein: CASSPDRGAETLY. The full CDR3 protein is CASSPDRGAETLYF. Supplemented by reference TRBV3 and TRBJ2-3, the full variable domain reads GPKVLQIPSHQIIDMGQMVTLNCDPVSNHLYFYWYKQILGQQMEFLVNFYNGKVMEKSKLFKDQFSVERPDGSYFTLKIQPTALEDSAVYFCASSPDRGAETLYFGSGTRLTVL.

This clone was recorded a few times. Gene names denote mouse genes. The part of the CDR3 DNA that was read is TGTGCCAGCAGTGATGGGGGACTGGGGAAAGACACCCAGTAC. Its protein product is CASSDGGLGKDTQY. The entire CDR3 protein is CASSDGGLGKDTQYF. The chain links TRBV13-3 to TRBJ2-5, with 10 bases aligning to TRBD2. The read ends 1 residue early relative to the CDR3; the germline J gene fills the gap. The CDR3 runs to 15 residues. The germline V gene encodes CDR1 NNHDY and CDR2 SYVADS. Germline trimming cut 0 bases from V and 4 bases from J; bases unmatched to any gene: 2.

About this clone itself: Gene names are mouse gene names. With the read ending 1 residue before the CDR3 end, the germline J gene is used to fill in that end. V is TRBV4 and J is TRBJ2-2, with 10 nucleotides matching TRBD2. CDR1 is LGHDT and CDR2 is YNNKQL in the germline V gene (reference sequence). V lost 3 bases and J lost 6; bases outside the gene matches: 1. This CDR3 has 14 residues. Incomplete CDR3 DNA: TGTGCCAGCAGCTACTGGGGGGGCGCCGGGCAGCTCTAC. Its translation: CASSYWGGAGQLY. The whole CDR3 protein is CASSYWGGAGQLYF. The whole variable domain, filled in from reference TRBV4 and TRBJ2-2, reads ETAVFQTPNYHVTQVGNEVSFNCKQTLGHDTMYWYKQDSKKLLKIMFSYNNKQLIVNETVPRRFSPQSSDKAHLNLRIKSVEPEDSAVYLCASSYWGGAGQLYFGEGSKLTVL.

As to this clone: Here the gene names and germline are mouse. The read ends 1 residue early relative to the CDR3; the germline J gene fills the gap. The chain carries TRBV12-2 and TRBJ2-2; D perhaps matches TRBD1 (6 bases). CDR1 and CDR2 from the germline V gene are SGHLS and HYDKME. V was shortened by 0 bases and J by 4 bases, with 11 bases between the two germline ends. The CDR3 consists of 15 residues. This chain's CDR3 is CASSLEGTITGQLYF. The DNA read from the CDR3 is TGTGCCAGCTCTCTCGAGGGGACAATCACCGGGCAGCTCTAC.

As to this clone: The germline and genes are mouse ones. The read ends 1 residue shy of where the CDR3 ends; the end is completed using the germline J gene. This rearrangement joins TRBV19 to TRBJ1-1, with D unclear. Germline assignment: CDR1 FNHDT and CDR2 SITEND (reference sequence). The CDR3 is 12 residues long. The V gene lost 2 bases and the J gene lost 4 bases, with 6 bases spanning the gap. The part of the CDR3 DNA that was read is TGTGCCAGCAGTATTCCAGCCACAGAAGTCTTC. Its translation: CASSIPATEVF. The whole CDR3 sequence reads CASSIPATEVFF.

For this clone: All gene names here are mouse names. Read data end 1 residue before the CDR3 end; the end is taken from the germline J gene. V is TRBV13-1 and J is TRBJ2-3; D may correspond to TRBD1 or TRBD2 (5 bases each). Per germline, CDR1 NSHNY and CDR2 SYGAGN. CDR3 length equals 14 residues. V lost 2 bases to trimming and J lost 0 bases, with 7 bases between them. CDR3 loop: CASSEGVSAETLYF. The covered CDR3 bases are TGTGCCAGCAGTGAGGGGGTGAGTGCAGAAACGCTGTAT.

In this sample, this clone turned up once. The listed genes are named as in mouse. The read stops 1 residue short of the end of the CDR3; the missing end is completed from the germline J gene. This rearrangement joins TRBV5 to TRBJ2-5; perhaps TRBD1 as D (5 bases). The CDR3 runs 14 residues. Germline V gene sequence: CDR1 LGHNA, CDR2 YNLKQL (reference sequence). V lost 0 bases and J 7 bases, leaving 11 bases between the germline ends. The CDR3 reads CASSQEAGLNTQYF. CDR3 DNA (partial): TGTGCCAGCAGCCAAGAGGCAGGGTTAAACACCCAGTAC.

This clone was recorded a few times. These gene names are mouse names. The read finishes 1 residue shy of the CDR3 end, and the germline J gene is used to complete it. This sequence joins TRBV13-2 and TRBJ2-3, with a tentative D call TRBD2 (6 bases). Germline lookup yields CDR1 NNHNN and CDR2 SYGAGS (reference sequence). CDR3 length: 15 amino acids. V was cut by 3 bases and J by 0 bases, with 11 bases left in between. CDR3: CASGGRGGSAETLYF. The covered CDR3 bases are TGTGCCAGCGGTGGGCGTGGGGGTAGTGCAGAAACGCTGTAT.

The table lists this clone with a few counts. Gene names denote mouse genes. The read gets to within 1 residue of the CDR3 end, and the germline J gene fills in the rest. The chain carries TRBV16 and TRBJ2-7; D unclear. The CDR3 length is 14 residues. Germline assignment: CDR1 SGHSA and CDR2 FRNQAP. V gave up 0 bases and J gave up 3 bases, with 9 bases separating them. CDR3 sequence reads: CASSLEGKYYEQYF. The part of the CDR3 DNA that was read is TGTGCAAGCAGCTTAGAAGGCAAATACTATGAACAGTAC.

In regard to this clone: These gene names are mouse names. The read finishes 1 residue shy of the CDR3 end, and the germline J gene is used to complete it. The rearrangement links TRBV13-1 to TRBJ1-1, with D perhaps TRBD1 (6 bases). The CDR3 runs to 13 residues. Between the trimmed V and J ends, which lost 0 bases and 4 bases, there was a span of 7 bases. Germline CDR1 NSHNY, CDR2 SYGAGN. CDR3 bases read: TGTGCCAGCAGTGATGGGGGGCGCACAGAAGTCTTC. This codes for CASSDGGRTEVF. The CDR3 in its entirety is CASSDGGRTEVFF.

Points on this clone: Gene names denote mouse genes. CDR3 amino acids: CASTPTGRGNTLYF. CDR3 bases read: TGTGCCAGCACCCCGACAGGGAGGGGAAATACGCTCTAT. The chain combines TRBV19 with TRBJ1-3; the match to TRBD1 covers 7 bases. The CDR3 end falls 1 residue outside the read, so it is completed with the germline J gene. The length of the CDR3 is 14 residues. Losses at the gene ends were 6 bases for V and 4 bases for J; bases not matched to a gene: 7. Germline V CDR1 and CDR2: FNHDT, SITEND (reference sequence).

This clone was found a few times. Gene names are the mouse ones. The read ends 1 residue early relative to the CDR3; the germline J gene fills the gap. This chain joins TRBV26 and TRBJ1-5, with D unresolved. Per germline, CDR1 KGHPV and CDR2 FQNQEV (reference sequence). The CDR3 length is 14 residues. V was shortened by 2 bases and J by 3 bases, with 8 bases between the two germline ends. CDR3 residues: CASSLQVVNQAPLF. The DNA read from the CDR3 is TGTGCCAGCAGTCTGCAGGTGGTCAACCAGGCTCCGCTT.

This clone is termed large. Any gene name here is a mouse gene name. The CDR3 sequence is CASSQNAEQFF. The part of the CDR3 DNA that was read is TGTGCCAGCAGCCAAAATGCTGAGCAGTTC. The rearrangement joins TRBV5 to TRBJ2-1; D not certain. The CDR3 goes on 1 residue after the read ends, and that part is filled in from the germline J gene. The CDR3 has 11 residues. Between the trimmed V and J ends, which lost 2 bases and 5 bases, there was a span of 1 base. Germline values: CDR1 LGHNA, CDR2 YNLKQL (reference sequence).

With respect to this clone: Mouse germline and gene names are used. The read halts 1 residue ahead of the CDR3 end, with the missing end drawn from the germline J gene. V is TRBV26 and J is TRBJ1-3; D is unclear. CDR1 and CDR2 from the germline V gene are KGHPV and FQNQEV (reference sequence). CDR3 length: 14 amino acids. The V end was cut by 6 bases, the J end by 0 bases, with 9 bases between. CDR3 bases read: TGTGCCAGCAGCCCGACAATTTCTGGAAATACGCTCTAT. Its protein product is CASSPTISGNTLY. The CDR3 in full is CASSPTISGNTLYF.

A remark on this clone: Gene labels here are mouse ones. Incomplete CDR3 DNA: TGTGCCAGCTCCCCGACAACAAACTCCGACTACACC. Encoded protein: CASSPTTNSDYT. The entire CDR3 protein reads CASSPTTNSDYTF. The rearrangement uses TRBV12-2 and TRBJ1-2; D is ambiguous. Read sequence stops 1 residue before the CDR3 end, and the germline J gene provides the missing end. This CDR3 region has 13 residues. V was shortened by 4 bases and J by 0 bases, with 8 bases between the two germline ends. Germline V gene data show CDR1 as SGHLS and CDR2 as HYDKME.